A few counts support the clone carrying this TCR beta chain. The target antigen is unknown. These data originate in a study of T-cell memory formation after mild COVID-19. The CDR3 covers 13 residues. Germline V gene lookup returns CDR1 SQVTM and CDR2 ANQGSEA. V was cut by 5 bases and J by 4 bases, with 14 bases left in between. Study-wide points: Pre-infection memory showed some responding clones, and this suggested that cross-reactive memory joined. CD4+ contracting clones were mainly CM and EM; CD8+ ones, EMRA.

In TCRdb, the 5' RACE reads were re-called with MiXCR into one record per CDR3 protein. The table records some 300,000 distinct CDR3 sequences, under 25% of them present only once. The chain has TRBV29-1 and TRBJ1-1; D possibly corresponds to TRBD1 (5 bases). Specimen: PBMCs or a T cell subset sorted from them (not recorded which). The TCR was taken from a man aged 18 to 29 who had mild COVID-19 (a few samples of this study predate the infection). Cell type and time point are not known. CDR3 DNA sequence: TGCAGCGTTAAGCGGGGGTCGACCACTGAAGCTTTCTTT. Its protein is CSVKRGSTTEAFF.